This T cell receptor (beta chain) was recovered during a study of cytomegalovirus exposure and HLA in healthy donors (dated by TCRdb to the late 2010s). Context from the whole study: According to an earlier analysis of several hundred of the donors, some 180 million T cells yielded roughly 100 million unique TCR beta sequences and 276 Gb of sequence data. An early release covering more than 500 HLA-typed donors comprised about 320 gigabases of sequencing data and roughly 85 million unique TCR sequences. Of the roughly 390 genotyped donors, roughly 80% fell in the genetic ancestry cluster associated with self-reported Caucasian donors. The study aimed to test whether signatures of past pathogen exposure could be identified by cataloging public T cell receptors. The study used immunosequencing to profile the T cell repertoires of approximately 640 subjects and linked those repertoires to cytomegalovirus serostatus. In addition to the first cohort of 666 subjects, a separate validation cohort of around 110 different subjects was used. High-throughput TCR immunosequencing, statistical association of individual TCRs with disease status, and machine learning were combined to predict cytomegalovirus infection status. To study patterns of TCR occurrence, a later analysis re-analyzed previously published TCR beta repertoires from 700 or so donors and added high-resolution HLA genotyping. The later analysis used no new phenotypic data to find candidate immune exposures, relying instead on TCR beta sequences and their occurrence across donors. In an earlier analysis of roughly 580 of the donors, high-throughput TCR beta sequencing was used to judge whether each TCR beta V gene segment behaved as functional or pseudogenic. Donor age, sex, ethnicity and CMV serostatus were collected together with the repertoire data. Genome-wide SNP genotypes for about 65% of the roughly 670 donors were used in a later genetic analysis, which treated that subset as a discovery cohort. All discovery cohort repertoires had been generated using a single sequencing platform. HLA typing covered class I and class II loci at four-digit resolution. The number of typed donors differed by locus: 629-630 for A, B, C, DRB1 and DQB1; 500 to 550 for DQA1; 600 to 610 for DPA1; and some 470 for DPB1. Because of strong linkage in the cohort, roughly five DR-DQ haplotypes were treated as single units for association and clustering. Among roughly 400 genotyped donors of the cohort, an average of about 240,000 unique TCR beta nucleotide sequences was sequenced per donor, of which approximately 18% were non-productive. Findings and caveats that apply to the study as a whole: The authors suggested that the approach could potentially be generalized to other disease states and immunological phenotypes. The sequencing pipeline was judged likely to have produced a cluster of highly shared sequence variants as a technical artifact. Linkage disequilibrium might explain the correlated functional status among segregating V segments, but an unknown experimental factor could not be ruled out. This cohort had only TCR beta chains sequenced, and the lack of alpha or paired-chain data limited which features could be detected. In a later analysis, TCR association rates were found to vary across HLA loci, with the most associated TCRs seen for DRB1 alleles and the fewest for HLA-C alleles. Some IMGT-functional V segments, including TRBV6-2 and TRBV6-3, could not be distinguished by the 87-base-pair reads and were therefore excluded. In a later analysis, HLA-associated TCR beta chains showed more clonal expansion and lower generation probabilities than non-associated chains that were equally common. Cytomegalovirus status was reported to be diagnosed by the classifier with high specificity and sensitivity in both the original and validation cohorts. In a later analysis, some 17,000 TCR beta sequences were associated with specific HLA alleles at a false discovery rate of 0.05. Because some donors lacked HLA typing at each locus, the association tests relied only on the typed subset. In a later analysis, most CMV-associated TCR beta chains were found to appear HLA-restricted, with HLA associations seemingly driven largely by CMV exposure. An association between a missense DCLRE1C variant and V-gene and J-gene trimming of TCR beta chains was found in a later genetic analysis and replicated in an independent cohort. Immune exposure information for the cohort was limited to CMV serostatus. While some public TCRs were present in many individuals, most TCR sequences turned up only very rarely across donors. In the study, approximately 160 TCR beta chains were listed as associated with cytomegalovirus. In vitro tests confirmed that a few of the cytomegalovirus-associated TCR beta chains recognize cytomegalovirus antigens. Several of the top co-occurrence clusters appeared to be linked to parvovirus B19, influenza, CMV and Epstein-Barr virus, according to a later analysis. Some 15 rarely observed V segments, including chromosome 9 orphons, were excluded from the earlier analysis of a few hundred of the donors because counts were too low. The presence/absence analyses assumed that sequencing depth was roughly uniform across donors, and that assumption may not be true. An earlier analysis of several hundred of the donors showed that most TCR beta V segments appeared in productive rearrangements either about 87% or about 30% of the time, which broadly matched IMGT annotations. A further reported finding was that TCR beta sequences accurately predicted the HLA-A and HLA-B alleles for most subjects in the first cohort. When HLA alleles, especially DR and DQ, strongly co-occurred, TCR associations were difficult to assign to individual alleles. A later genetic analysis reported fewer N-insertions in productive TCRs among donors in an Asian-associated ancestry cluster than the roughly 690-donor mean.

In total, roughly 670 healthy bone marrow donors made up the cohort. At the time of sampling, all cohort members were nominally healthy, though unrecorded immune exposures were likely present. The donor was CMV seropositive and was included in the group of 300 or so seropositive cohort members. A peripheral blood sample was provided by each donor, and peripheral blood mononuclear cells were used for TCR beta sequencing. The Qiagen DNeasy Blood Extraction Kit was used to extract genomic DNA from the blood cell samples. The CDR3 covers 15 residues, taking in both the cysteine and the phenylalanine. Of the read, only the CDR3 DNA is kept; its 45 bases are in frame from base 1. V and J lose 9 bases and 4 bases, and a span of 21 bases separates them. According to the germline V gene, CDR1 reads SNHLY and CDR2 reads FYNNEI. Regarding this clone: Its antigen is unknown. No qualities accompany the bases; no much larger clone lies one base away.

The library was produced with the immunoSEQ multiplex PCR assay. For the multiplex PCR, a mixture combining 60 forward primers for TCR Vbeta segments and 13 reverse primers for TCR Jbeta segments was used. The CDR3 region of rearranged TCR beta genes was amplified from genomic DNA with a multiplex PCR assay. On the Illumina HiSeq System, the amplified TCR beta libraries were sequenced as 87-base-pair reads. Per the authors' processing: Across the roughly 640 repertoires, a later analysis counted roughly 84 million unique TCR beta chains, approximately 10 million of which were shared by at least two donors. To remove PCR and sequencing errors, raw reads were error-corrected and collapsed into unique sequences using a nearest-neighbor algorithm that merged closely related sequences. To assign V, D and J gene segments, CDR3 sequences were aligned to IMGT reference sequences. For a sequence to be retained, at least a six-nucleotide match to both a V gene segment and a J gene segment was required. A rearrangement was called productive if the CDR3 had no stop codons and remained in frame with V and J, and every other rearrangement was called non-productive. Following IMGT convention, CDR3 was defined as the stretch from the second conserved V-encoded cysteine to the conserved J-encoded phenylalanine. The earlier analysis of 587 of the donors excluded sequences that lacked an unambiguous match to a single V gene segment. An earlier analysis of several hundred of the donors called V segments functional above 56.7% productive rearrangements and segregating when the between-donor standard deviation exceeded 5%. A statistical classification framework was developed to diagnose cytomegalovirus status using the catalog of TCR beta chain sequences. V and J gene assignment, in a later analysis, came from comparing TCR nucleotide sequences with IMGT/GENE-DB human TR gene sequences. A later analysis assigned CDR3 sequences and most-parsimonious VDJ recombination scenarios with the TCRdist pipeline. In a later analysis, every TCR beta chain was defined by the combination of its CDR3 amino acid sequence and its V-gene family, and reads without a unique V-gene family were dropped. To address suspected cross-contamination and a sequencing artifact, a later analysis removed over 500 highly shared, low-generation-probability nucleotide sequences. For each public chain, a later analysis derived a clonal expansion index from normalized ranks of inferred template counts within each repertoire. In a later analysis, generation probabilities were computed using a VDJ recombination model fitted to out-of-frame rearrangements, and the results were checked against IGoR. Hypergeometric tests were used in a later analysis to score TCR-TCR, TCR-HLA and TCR-CMV co-occurrence, with a repertoire-size bias correction applied to the TCR pairs. False discovery rates were estimated in a later analysis by permuting HLA or CMV assignments 20 times. In a later analysis, co-occurring TCRs were grouped with DBSCAN, and TCRdist sequence similarity was added when clustering was performed within HLA-allele-positive subsets. For co-occurrence clustering, repertoires with fewer than 30,000 or more than 120,000 public chains were excluded, along with roughly 5 repertoires with anomalous nucleotide sharing. TCRdb took over this immuneACCESS table, retaining in-frame rearrangements with V and J assigned. Such tables are incomplete; in checked studies, under half of the missing clones stem from an unresolved V gene, and the remainder is unexplained. Clone size and V and J calls were adopted from that table, with D and trimming inferred from the DNA. In this sample the table shows about 98,000 clones, about 81% of which occur a single time. The top ten clones comprise roughly 11% of the sample.

This clonotype originated in a man younger than 35 in good health and CMV-seropositive. The chain is assembled from TRBV2 and TRBJ2-5; the D gene is possibly TRBD2, with 6 bases matching. The sequencing input was PBMCs. The DNA sequence is as follows: TGTGCCAGTTCCCGGGGTTGGGGGGATCCAGAGACCCAGTACTTC. It translates as CASSRGWGDPETQYF.